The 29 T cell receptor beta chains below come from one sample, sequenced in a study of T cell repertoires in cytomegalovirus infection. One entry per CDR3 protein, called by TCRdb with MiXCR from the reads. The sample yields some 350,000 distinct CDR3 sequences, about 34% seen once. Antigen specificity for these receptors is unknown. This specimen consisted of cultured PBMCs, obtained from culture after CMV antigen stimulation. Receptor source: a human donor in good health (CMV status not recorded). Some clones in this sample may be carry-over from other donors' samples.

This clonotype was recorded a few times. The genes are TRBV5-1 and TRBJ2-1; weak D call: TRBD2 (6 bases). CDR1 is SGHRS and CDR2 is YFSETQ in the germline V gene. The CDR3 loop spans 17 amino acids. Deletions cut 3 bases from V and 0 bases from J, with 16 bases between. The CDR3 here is CASSWGVRGNSYNEQFF. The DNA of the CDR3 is TGCGCCAGCAGCTGGGGGGTTCGGGGGAACTCCTACAATGAGCAGTTCTTC.

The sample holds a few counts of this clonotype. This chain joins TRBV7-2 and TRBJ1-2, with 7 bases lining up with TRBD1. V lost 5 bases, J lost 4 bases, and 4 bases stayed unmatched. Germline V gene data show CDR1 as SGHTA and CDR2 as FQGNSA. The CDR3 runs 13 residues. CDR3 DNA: TGTGCCAGCAGCCAACAGGGGAGCTATGGCTACACCTTC. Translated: CASSQQGSYGYTF.

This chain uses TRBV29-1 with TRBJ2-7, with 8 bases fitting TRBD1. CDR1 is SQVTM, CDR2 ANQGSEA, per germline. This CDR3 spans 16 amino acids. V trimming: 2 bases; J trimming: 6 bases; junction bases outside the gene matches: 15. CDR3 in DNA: TGCAGCGTTGAACATCATGGGACAGGCGGGTCAGGCGAGCAGTACTTC. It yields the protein CSVEHHGTGGSGEQYF.

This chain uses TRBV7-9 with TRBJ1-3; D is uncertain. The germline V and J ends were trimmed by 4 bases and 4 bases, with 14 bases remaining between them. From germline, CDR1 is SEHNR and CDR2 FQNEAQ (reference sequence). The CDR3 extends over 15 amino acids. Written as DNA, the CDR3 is TGTGCCAGCAGCTCGGCTAGTGGGCGCGGAAACACCATATATTTT. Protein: CASSSASGRGNTIYF.

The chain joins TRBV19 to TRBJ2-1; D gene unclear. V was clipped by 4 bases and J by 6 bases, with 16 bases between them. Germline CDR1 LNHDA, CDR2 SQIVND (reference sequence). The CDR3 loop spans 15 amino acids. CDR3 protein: CASSTASSGGNEQFF. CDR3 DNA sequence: TGTGCCAGTAGTACCGCGTCCAGTGGCGGCAATGAGCAGTTCTTC.

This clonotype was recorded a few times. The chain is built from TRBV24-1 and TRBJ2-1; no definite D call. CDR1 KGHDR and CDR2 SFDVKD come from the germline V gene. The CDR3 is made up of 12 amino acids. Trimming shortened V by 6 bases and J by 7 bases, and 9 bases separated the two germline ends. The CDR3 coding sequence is TGTGCCACCAGTTGGCAGAGAAATGAGCAGTTCTTC. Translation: CATSWQRNEQFF.

The CDR3 here is CASSSPGGRETQYF. The CDR3 coding sequence is TGTGCCAGCAGTTCCCCCGGGGGACGAGAGACCCAGTACTTC. The rearrangement joins TRBV27 to TRBJ2-5; perhaps TRBD2 as D (6 bases). This CDR3 spans 14 amino acids. V gave up 4 bases and J gave up 4 bases, with 13 bases separating them. CDR1 MNHEY and CDR2 SMNVEV come from the germline V gene (reference sequence).

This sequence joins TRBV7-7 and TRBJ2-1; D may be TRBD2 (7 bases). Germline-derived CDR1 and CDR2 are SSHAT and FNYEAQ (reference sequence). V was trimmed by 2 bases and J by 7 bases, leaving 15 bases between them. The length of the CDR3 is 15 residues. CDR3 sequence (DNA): TGTGCCAGCAGCTTAACTGCGGGGGCGGGGAATGAGCAGTTCTTC. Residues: CASSLTAGAGNEQFF.

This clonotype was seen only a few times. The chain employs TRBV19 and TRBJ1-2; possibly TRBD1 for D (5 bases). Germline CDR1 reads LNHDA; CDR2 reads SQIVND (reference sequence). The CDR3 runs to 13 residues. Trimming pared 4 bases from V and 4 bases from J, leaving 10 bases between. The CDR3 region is CASSTGPGYGYTF. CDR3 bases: TGTGCCAGTAGTACAGGGCCGGGCTATGGCTACACCTTC.

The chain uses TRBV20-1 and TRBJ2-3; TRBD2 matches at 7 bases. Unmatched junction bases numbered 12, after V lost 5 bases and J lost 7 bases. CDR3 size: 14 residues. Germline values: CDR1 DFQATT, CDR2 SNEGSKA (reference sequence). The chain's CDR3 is CSAPRRGDDYTQYF. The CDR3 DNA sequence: TGCAGTGCTCCCCGTCGGGGGGATGACTATACGCAGTATTTT.

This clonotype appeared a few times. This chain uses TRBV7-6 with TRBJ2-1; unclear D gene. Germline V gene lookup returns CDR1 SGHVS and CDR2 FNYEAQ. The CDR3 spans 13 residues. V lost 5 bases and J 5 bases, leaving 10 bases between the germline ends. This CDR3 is CASSGTTNNEQFF. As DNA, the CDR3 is TGTGCCAGCAGCGGAACTACCAACAATGAGCAGTTCTTC.

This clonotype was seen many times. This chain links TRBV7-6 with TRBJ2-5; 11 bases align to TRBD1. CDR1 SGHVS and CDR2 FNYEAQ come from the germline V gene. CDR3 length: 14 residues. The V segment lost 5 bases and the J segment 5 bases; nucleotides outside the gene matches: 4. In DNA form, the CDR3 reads TGTGCCAGCAGCCCCGGGACAGGGGGTGAGACCCAGTACTTC. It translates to CASSPGTGGETQYF.

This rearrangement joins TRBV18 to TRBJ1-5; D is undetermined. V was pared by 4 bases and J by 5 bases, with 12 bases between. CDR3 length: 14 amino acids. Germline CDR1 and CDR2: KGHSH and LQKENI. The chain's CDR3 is CASSLSERDQPQHF. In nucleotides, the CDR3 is TGTGCCAGCTCACTCTCGGAGCGGGATCAGCCCCAGCATTTT.

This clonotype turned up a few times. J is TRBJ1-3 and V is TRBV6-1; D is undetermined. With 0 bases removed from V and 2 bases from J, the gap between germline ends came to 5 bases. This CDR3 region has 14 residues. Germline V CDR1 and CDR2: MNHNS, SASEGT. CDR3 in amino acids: CASSEAVAGNTIYF. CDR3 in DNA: TGTGCCAGCAGTGAAGCAGTGGCTGGAAACACCATATATTTT.

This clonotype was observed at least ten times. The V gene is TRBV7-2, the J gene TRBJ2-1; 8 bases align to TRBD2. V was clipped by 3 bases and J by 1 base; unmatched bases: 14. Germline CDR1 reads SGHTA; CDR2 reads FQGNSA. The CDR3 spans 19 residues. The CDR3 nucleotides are TGTGCCAGCAGCTTTTTGACCTCGGCGGGAGGATCTTCCTACAATGAGCAGTTCTTC. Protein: CASSFLTSAGGSSYNEQFF.

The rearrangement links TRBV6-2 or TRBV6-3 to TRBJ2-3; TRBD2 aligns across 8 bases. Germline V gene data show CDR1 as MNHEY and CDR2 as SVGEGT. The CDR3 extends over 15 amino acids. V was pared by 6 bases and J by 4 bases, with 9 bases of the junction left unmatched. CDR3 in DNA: TGTGCCAGCAGCCGAGTGACGGGAGGGCCAGATACGCAGTATTTT. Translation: CASSRVTGGPDTQYF.

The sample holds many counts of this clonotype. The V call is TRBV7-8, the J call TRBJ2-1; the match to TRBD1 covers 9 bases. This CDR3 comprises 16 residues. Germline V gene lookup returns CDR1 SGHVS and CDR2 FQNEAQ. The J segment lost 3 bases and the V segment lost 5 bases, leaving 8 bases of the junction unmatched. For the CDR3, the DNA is TGTGCCAGCAGCCACACTGACAGGGGGAACTACAATGAGCAGTTCTTC. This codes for CASSHTDRGNYNEQFF.

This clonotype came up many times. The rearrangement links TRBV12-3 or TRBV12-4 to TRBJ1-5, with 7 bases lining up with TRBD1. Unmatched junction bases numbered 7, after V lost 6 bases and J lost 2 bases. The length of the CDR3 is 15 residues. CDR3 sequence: CASSPADRGNQPQHF. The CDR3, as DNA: TGTGCCAGCAGCCCGGCTGACAGGGGCAATCAGCCCCAGCATTTT.

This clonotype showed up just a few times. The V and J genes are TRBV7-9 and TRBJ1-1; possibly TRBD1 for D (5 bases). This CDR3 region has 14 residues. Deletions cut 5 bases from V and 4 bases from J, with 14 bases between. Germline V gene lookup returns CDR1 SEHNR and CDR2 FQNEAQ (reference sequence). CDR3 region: CASSIRQIGTEAFF. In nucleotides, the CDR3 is TGTGCCAGCAGCATTAGACAGATTGGCACTGAAGCTTTCTTT.

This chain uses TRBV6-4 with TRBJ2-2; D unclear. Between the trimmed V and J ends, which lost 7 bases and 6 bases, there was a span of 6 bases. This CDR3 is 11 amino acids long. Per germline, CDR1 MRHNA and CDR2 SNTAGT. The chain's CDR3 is CASTGPGELFF. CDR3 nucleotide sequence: TGTGCCAGCACCGGTCCCGGGGAGCTGTTTTTT.

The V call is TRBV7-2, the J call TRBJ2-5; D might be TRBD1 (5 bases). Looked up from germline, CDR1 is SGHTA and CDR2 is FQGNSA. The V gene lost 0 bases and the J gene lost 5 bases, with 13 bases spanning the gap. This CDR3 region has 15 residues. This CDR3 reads CASSLALRGRETQYF. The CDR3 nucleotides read TGTGCCAGCAGCTTAGCGCTTAGGGGTAGGGAGACCCAGTACTTC.

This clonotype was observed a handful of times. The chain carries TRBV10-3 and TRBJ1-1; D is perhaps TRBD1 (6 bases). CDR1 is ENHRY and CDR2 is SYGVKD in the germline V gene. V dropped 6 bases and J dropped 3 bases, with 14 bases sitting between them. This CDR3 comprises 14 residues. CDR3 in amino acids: CAIRTGGSDTEAFF. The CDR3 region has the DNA TGTGCCATCAGAACGGGGGGCTCGGACACTGAAGCTTTCTTT.

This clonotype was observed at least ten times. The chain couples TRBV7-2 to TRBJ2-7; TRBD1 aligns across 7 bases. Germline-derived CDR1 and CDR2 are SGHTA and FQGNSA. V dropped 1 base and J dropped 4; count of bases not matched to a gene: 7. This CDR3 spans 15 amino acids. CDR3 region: CASSLDMTGSYEQYF. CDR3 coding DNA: TGTGCCAGCAGCTTAGATATGACAGGGTCATACGAGCAGTACTTC.

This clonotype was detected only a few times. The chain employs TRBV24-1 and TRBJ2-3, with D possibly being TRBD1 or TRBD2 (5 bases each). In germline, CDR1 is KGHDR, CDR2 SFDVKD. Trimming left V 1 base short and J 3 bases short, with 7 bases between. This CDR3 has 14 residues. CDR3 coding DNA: TGTGCCACCAGTGATTTTGGGGGAACAGATACGCAGTATTTT. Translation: CATSDFGGTDTQYF.

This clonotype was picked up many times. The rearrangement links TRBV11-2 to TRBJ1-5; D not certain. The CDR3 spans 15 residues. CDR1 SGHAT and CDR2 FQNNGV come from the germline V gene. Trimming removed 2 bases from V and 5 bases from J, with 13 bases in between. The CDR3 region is CASSLSSQDYQPQHF. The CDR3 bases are TGTGCCAGCAGCTTAAGCAGCCAGGATTATCAGCCCCAGCATTTT.

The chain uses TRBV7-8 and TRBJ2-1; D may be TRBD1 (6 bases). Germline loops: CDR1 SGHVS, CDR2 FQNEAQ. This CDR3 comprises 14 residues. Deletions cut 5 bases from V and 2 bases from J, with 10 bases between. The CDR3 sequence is CASSPTGPYNEQFF. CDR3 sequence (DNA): TGTGCCAGCAGCCCCACAGGGCCCTACAATGAGCAGTTCTTC.

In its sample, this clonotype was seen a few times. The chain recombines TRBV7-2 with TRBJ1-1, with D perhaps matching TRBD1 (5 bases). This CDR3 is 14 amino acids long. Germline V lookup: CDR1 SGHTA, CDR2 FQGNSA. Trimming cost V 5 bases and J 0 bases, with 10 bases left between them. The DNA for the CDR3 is TGTGCCAGCAGCCCCCGACAGCTGAACACTGAAGCTTTCTTT. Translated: CASSPRQLNTEAFF.

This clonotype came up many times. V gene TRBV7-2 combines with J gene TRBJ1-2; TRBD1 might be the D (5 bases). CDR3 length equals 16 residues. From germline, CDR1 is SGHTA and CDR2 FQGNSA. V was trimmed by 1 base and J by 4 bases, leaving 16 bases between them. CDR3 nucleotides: TGTGCCAGCAGCTTAGATCGGCAGGGAGTTATCTATGGCTACACCTTC. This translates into CASSLDRQGVIYGYTF.

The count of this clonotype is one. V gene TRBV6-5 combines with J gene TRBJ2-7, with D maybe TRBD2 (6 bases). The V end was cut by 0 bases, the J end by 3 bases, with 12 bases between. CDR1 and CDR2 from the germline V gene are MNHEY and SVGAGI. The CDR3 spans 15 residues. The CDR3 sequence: CASSYSTSYDYEQYF. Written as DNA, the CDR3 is TGTGCCAGCAGTTACTCCACTAGCTATGACTACGAGCAGTACTTC.